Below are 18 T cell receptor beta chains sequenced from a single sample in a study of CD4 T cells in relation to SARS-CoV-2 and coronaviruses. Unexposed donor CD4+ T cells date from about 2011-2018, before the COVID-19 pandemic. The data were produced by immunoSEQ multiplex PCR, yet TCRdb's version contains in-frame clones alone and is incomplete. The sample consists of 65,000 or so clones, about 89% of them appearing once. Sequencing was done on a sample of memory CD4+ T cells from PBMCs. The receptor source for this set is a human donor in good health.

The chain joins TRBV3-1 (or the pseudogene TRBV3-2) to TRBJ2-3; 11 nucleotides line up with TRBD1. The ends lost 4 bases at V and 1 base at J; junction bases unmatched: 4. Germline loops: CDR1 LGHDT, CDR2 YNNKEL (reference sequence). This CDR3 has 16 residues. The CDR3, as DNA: TGTGCCAGCAGCCGGACAGGGGGCTATCGCACAGATACGCAGTATTTT. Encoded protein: CASSRTGGYRTDTQYF.

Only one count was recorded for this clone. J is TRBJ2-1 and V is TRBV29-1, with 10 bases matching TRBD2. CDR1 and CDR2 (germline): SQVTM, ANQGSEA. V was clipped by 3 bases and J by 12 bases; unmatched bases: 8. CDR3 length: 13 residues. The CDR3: CSVEAGLAIGQFF. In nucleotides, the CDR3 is TGCAGCGTTGAGGCGGGACTAGCGATAGGGCAGTTCTTC.

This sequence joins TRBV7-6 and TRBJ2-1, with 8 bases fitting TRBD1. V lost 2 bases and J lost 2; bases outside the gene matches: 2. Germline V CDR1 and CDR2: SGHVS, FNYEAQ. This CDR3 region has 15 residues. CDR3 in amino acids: CASSLRQGPYNEQFF. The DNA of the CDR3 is TGTGCCAGCAGCTTAAGACAGGGGCCCTACAATGAGCAGTTCTTC.

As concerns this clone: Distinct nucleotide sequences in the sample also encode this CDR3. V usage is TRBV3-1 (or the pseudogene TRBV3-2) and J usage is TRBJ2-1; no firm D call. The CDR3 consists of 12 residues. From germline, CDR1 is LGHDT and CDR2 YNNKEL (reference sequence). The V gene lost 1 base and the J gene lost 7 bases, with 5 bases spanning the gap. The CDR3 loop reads CASSQVSNEQFF. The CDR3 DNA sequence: TGTGCCAGCAGCCAAGTTTCAAATGAGCAGTTCTTC.

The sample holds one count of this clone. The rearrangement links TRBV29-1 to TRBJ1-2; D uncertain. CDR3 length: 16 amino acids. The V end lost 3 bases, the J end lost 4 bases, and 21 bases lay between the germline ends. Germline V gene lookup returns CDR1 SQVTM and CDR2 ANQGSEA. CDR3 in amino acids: CSVDPGGLGMGYGYTF. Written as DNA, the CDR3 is TGCAGCGTTGACCCAGGCGGCCTTGGCATGGGCTATGGCTACACCTTC.

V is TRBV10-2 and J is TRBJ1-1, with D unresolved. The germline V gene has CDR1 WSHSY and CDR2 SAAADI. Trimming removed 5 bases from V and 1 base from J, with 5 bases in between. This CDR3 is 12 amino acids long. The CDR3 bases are TGCGCCAGCAGTTCAGGGAACACTGAAGCTTTCTTT. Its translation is CASSSGNTEAFF.

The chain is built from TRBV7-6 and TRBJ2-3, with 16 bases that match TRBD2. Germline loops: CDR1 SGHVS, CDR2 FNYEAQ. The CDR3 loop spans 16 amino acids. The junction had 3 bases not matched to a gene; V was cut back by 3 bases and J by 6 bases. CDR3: CASSLGLAGGQDTQYF. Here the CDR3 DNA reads TGTGCCAGCAGCTTGGGACTAGCGGGGGGGCAGGATACGCAGTATTTT. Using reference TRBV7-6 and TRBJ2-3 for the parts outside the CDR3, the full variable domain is GAGVSQSPRYKVTKRGQDVALRCDPISGHVSLYWYRQALGQGPEFLTYFNYEAQQDKSGLPNDRFSAERPEGSISTLTIQRTEQRDSAMYRCASSLGLAGGQDTQYFGPGTRLTVL.

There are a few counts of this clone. The CDR3 loop is CASSRTSGSGYTGELFF. DNA for the CDR3: TGTGCCAGCTCACGAACTAGCGGGAGCGGTTACACCGGGGAGCTGTTTTTT. The rearrangement joins TRBV18 to TRBJ2-2; 11 bases are a match to TRBD2. Germline V lookup: CDR1 KGHSH, CDR2 LQKENI. Trimming took 4 bases from V and 3 from J; bases not matched to a gene: 7. This CDR3 is 17 amino acids long.

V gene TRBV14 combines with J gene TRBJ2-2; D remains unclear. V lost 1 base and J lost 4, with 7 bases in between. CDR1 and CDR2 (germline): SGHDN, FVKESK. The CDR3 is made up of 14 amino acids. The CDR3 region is CASSQVRLTGELFF. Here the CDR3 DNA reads TGTGCCAGCAGCCAAGTCAGGCTCACCGGGGAGCTGTTTTTT.

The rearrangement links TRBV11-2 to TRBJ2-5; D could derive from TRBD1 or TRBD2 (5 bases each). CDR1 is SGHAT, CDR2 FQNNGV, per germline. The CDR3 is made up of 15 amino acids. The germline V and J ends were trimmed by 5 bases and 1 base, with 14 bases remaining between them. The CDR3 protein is CASSGSRGGQETQYF. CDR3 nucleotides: TGTGCCAGCAGCGGGTCGCGTGGGGGCCAAGAGACCCAGTACTTC.

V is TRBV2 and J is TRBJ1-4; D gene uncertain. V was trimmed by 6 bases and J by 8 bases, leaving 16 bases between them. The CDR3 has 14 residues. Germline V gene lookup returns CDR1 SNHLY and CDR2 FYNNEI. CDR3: CASSLTSGKEKLFF. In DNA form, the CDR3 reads TGTGCCAGCAGCCTAACCTCCGGCAAAGAAAAACTGTTTTTT.

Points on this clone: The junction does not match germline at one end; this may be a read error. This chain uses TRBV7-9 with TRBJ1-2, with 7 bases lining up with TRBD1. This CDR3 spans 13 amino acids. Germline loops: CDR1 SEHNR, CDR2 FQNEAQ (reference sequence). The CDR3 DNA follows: TGTGCCAGCAGCCGCGGGACAGAATATGACTACACCTTC. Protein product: CASSRGTEYDYTF.

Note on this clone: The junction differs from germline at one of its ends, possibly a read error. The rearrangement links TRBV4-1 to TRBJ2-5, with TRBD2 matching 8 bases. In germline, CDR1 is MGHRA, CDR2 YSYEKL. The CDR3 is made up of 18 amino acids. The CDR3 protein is CASSQEGGFSGIEETQYF. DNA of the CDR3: TGCGCCAGCAGTCAAGAGGGGGGCTTTAGCGGGATTGAAGAGACCCAGTACTTC.

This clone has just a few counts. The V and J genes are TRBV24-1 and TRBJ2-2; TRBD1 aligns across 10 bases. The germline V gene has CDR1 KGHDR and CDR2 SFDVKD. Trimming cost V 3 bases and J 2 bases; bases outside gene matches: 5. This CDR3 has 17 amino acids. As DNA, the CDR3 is TGTGCCACCAGTGATCCGGGACAGGGGTCTAACACCGGGGAGCTGTTTTTT. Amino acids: CATSDPGQGSNTGELFF.

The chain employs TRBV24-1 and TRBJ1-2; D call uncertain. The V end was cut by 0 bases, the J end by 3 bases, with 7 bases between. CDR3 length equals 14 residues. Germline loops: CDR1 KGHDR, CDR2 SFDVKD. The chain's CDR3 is CATSDLNWDYGYTF. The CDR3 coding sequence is TGTGCCACCAGTGATTTGAATTGGGACTATGGCTACACCTTC.

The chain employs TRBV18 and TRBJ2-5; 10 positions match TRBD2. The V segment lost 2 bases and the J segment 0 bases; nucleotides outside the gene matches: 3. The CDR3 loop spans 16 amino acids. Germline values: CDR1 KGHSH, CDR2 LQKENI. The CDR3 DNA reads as TGTGCCAGCTCACCAAATCTAGCGGGGGACCAAGAGACCCAGTACTTC. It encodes CASSPNLAGDQETQYF.

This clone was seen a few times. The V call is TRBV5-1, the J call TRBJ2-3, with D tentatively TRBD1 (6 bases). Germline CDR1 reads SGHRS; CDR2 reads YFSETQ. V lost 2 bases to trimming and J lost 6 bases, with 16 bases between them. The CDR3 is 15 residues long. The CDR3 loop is CASSFLGGKGDTQYF. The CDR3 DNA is TGCGCCAGCAGCTTCTTAGGGGGAAAGGGGGATACGCAGTATTTT.

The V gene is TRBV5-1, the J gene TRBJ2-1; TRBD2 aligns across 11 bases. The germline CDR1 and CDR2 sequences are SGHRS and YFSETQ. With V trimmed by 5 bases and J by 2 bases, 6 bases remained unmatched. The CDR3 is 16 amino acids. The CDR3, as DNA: TGCGCCAGCAGGGGGGGGACTAGCGGCACCTACAATGAGCAGTTCTTC. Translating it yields CASRGGTSGTYNEQFF.